This T cell receptor (beta chain) was identified in a study of technical replicates of blood from a few donors. Germline V gives CDR1 SNHLY, CDR2 FYNNEI. The CDR3 contains 17 residues. The junction had 7 bases not matched to a gene; V was cut back by 0 bases and J by 2 bases. Profiled with immunoSEQ multiplex PCR; TCRdb holds only in-frame clones, not every one. There are about 61,000 clones in the sample; approximately 97% occur only once, and just under 0.2% lies in the top ten. The chain links TRBV2 to TRBJ2-5, with 9 nucleotides matching TRBD2. This TCR was recovered from a human donor in good health. The material sequenced was T cells isolated from PBMCs. Written as DNA, the CDR3 is TGTGCCAGCAGTGAAGCGCCAGGCGGGAGGGGGCAAGAGACCCAGTACTTC. Protein: CASSEAPGGRGQETQYF.